This T cell receptor beta chain was captured in a study of blood T cell repertoires in COVID-19. Data came from immunoSEQ multiplex PCR; TCRdb stores just in-frame clones and leaves some out. The table lists approximately 78,000 clones, about 89% of them singletons. The CDR3 is 14 amino acids. Germline values: CDR1 SGHTA, CDR2 FQGNSA. Unmatched junction bases numbered 10, after V lost 7 bases and J lost 6 bases. The V and J genes are TRBV7-2 and TRBJ2-3; 7 nucleotides line up with TRBD2. The sequenced material came from peripheral blood. The sequence was collected from a man in his fifties with COVID-19, enrolled during active disease. The CDR3 protein is CASTFHGGSDTQYF. The CDR3 bases are TGTGCCAGCACTTTTCATGGCGGGAGTGATACGCAGTATTTT.